Listed here are 23 T cell receptor beta chains from one sample, sequenced in a study of OX40 agonist ivuxolimab in advanced cancers. Data came from immunoSEQ multiplex PCR; TCRdb stores just in-frame clones and leaves some out. The repertoire consists of approximately 76,000 clones, with 65% to 90% occurring once and the leading ten covering about 0.6%. Sequenced material: CD4+ or CD8+ T cells sorted from blood, taken in a trial of the OX40 agonist ivuxolimab. The receptor source for this set is an adult with an advanced solid tumor such as melanoma, head and neck, liver or kidney cancer.

This rearrangement joins TRBV7-9 to TRBJ1-5, with D hard to call. CDR1 and CDR2 (germline): SEHNR, FQNEAQ (reference sequence). The V end was cut by 5 bases, the J end by 7 bases, with 9 bases between. This CDR3 region has 12 residues. Here the CDR3 reads CASSPEGQPQHF. The CDR3 bases are TGTGCCAGCAGCCCGGAGGGCCAGCCCCAGCATTTT.

This clone was counted a single time. This chain uses TRBV7-8 with TRBJ1-2; the match to TRBD1 covers 8 bases. The CDR3 sequence is 13 residues long. The V segment lost 5 bases and the J segment 4 bases; nucleotides outside the gene matches: 3. The germline gives CDR1 SGHVS, CDR2 FQNEAQ. This CDR3 is CASSPGGSYGYTF. In DNA, the CDR3 is TGTGCCAGCAGCCCAGGGGGCAGCTATGGCTACACCTTC.

The CDR3 is CASSLDRGRVETQYF. In nucleotides, the CDR3 is TGTGCCAGCTCACTGGACAGGGGCAGAGTGGAGACCCAGTACTTC. The V and J genes are TRBV18 and TRBJ2-5; 9 bases fit TRBD1. V shed 4 bases and J 5 bases; nucleotides not matched to a gene: 8. The germline gives CDR1 KGHSH, CDR2 LQKENI. This CDR3 spans 15 amino acids.

The chain has TRBV5-1 and TRBJ2-5; the match to TRBD2 covers 14 bases. There are 20 residues in the CDR3. Looked up from germline, CDR1 is SGHRS and CDR2 is YFSETQ. V was pared by 2 bases and J by 9 bases, with 21 bases of the junction left unmatched. The CDR3 nucleotides are TGCGCCAGCAGCTTCGCCCCGACTAGCGGGGGGGACTCGGGCGGAACGGCCCAGTACTTC. It is translated as CASSFAPTSGGDSGGTAQYF.

The chain links TRBV18 to TRBJ2-1; tentatively, D is TRBD2 (6 bases). This CDR3 is 14 amino acids long. Per germline, CDR1 KGHSH and CDR2 LQKENI. The V end lost 4 bases, the J end lost 3 bases, and 10 bases lay between the germline ends. CDR3 sequence: CASSRTTDYNEQFF. The CDR3 bases are TGTGCCAGCTCACGGACTACCGACTACAATGAGCAGTTCTTC.

The genes are TRBV7-6 and TRBJ2-5; perhaps TRBD2 as D (5 bases). The better agreement between TRBJ2-7 and the DNA end casts doubt on the J call. The germline CDR1 and CDR2 sequences are SGHVS and FNYEAQ. The CDR3 covers 16 residues. The CDR3 region is CASSLGIATVTYEQYF. CDR3 nucleotides: TGTGCCAGCAGCTTAGGCATAGCGACGGTTACCTACGAGCAGTACTTC.

The CDR3: CASSGGVAYNEQFF. The CDR3 nucleotides are TGTGCCAGCAGCGGCGGGGTGGCCTACAATGAGCAGTTCTTC. The genes are TRBV9 and TRBJ2-1; D might be TRBD2 (6 bases). V was clipped by 3 bases and J by 2 bases, with 9 bases between them. The CDR3 is 14 amino acids. Germline loops: CDR1 SGDLS, CDR2 YYNGEE.

This clone was seen once. J is TRBJ2-3 and V is TRBV30; the match to TRBD2 covers 10 bases. This CDR3 is built from 16 residues. The trim removed 3 bases at V and 8 bases at J, leaving 14 bases unmatched. The germline gives CDR1 GTSNPN, CDR2 SVGIG (reference sequence). CDR3 DNA: TGTGCCTGGAGAACTAGCGGGGTTTCTTTGTTTGGTACGCAGTATTTT. Translating it yields CAWRTSGVSLFGTQYF.

V is TRBV6-1 and J is TRBJ1-2, with D hard to call. CDR3 length equals 15 residues. Germline V lookup: CDR1 MNHNS, CDR2 SASEGT. V lost 2 bases and J 4 bases, leaving 14 bases between the germline ends. The CDR3 loop reads CASSEWGENGYGYTF. In DNA, the CDR3 is TGTGCCAGCAGTGAATGGGGTGAGAACGGCTATGGCTACACCTTC.

The V call is TRBV5-1, the J call TRBJ1-2, with TRBD1 as a possible D gene (5 bases). Germline CDR1 reads SGHRS; CDR2 reads YFSETQ. The CDR3 is 15 residues long. V was clipped by 0 bases and J by 4 bases, with 13 bases between them. DNA for the CDR3: TGCGCCAGCAGCTTGGCCGGGGGATTAGGCTATGGCTACACCTTC. Protein: CASSLAGGLGYGYTF.

The J gene is TRBJ1-5, the V gene TRBV4-3, with unresolved D. The V gene lost 1 base and the J gene lost 5 bases, with 6 bases spanning the gap. The CDR3 has 13 residues. Germline CDR1 LGHNA, CDR2 YSLEER. The CDR3 DNA sequence: TGCGCCAGCAGCCAAGTAAGGTATCAGCCCCAGCATTTT. It encodes CASSQVRYQPQHF.

The chain uses TRBV6-1 and TRBJ2-6; D gene unclear. V lost 4 bases, J lost 5 bases, and 15 bases lay in between. The CDR3 spans 16 residues. CDR1 and CDR2 (germline): MNHNS, SASEGT. The CDR3 nucleotides are TGTGCCAGCAGTGCGTGTGCACAAAGTCGGGCCAACGTCCTGACTTTC. It codes for CASSACAQSRANVLTF.

The chain joins TRBV7-3 to TRBJ2-7; possibly TRBD1 for D (6 bases). The CDR3 covers 15 residues. V was cut by 1 base and J by 5 bases, with 15 bases left in between. Germline V gene sequence: CDR1 SGHTA, CDR2 FQGTGA. In DNA, the CDR3 is TGTGCCAGCAGCTTAATAGCAGGGGATTACGACGAGCAGTACTTC. This gives the protein CASSLIAGDYDEQYF.

The chain uses TRBV27 and TRBJ2-7; D remains unclear. The V gene's germline CDR1 is MNHEY and CDR2 SMNVEV (reference sequence). The CDR3 loop spans 14 amino acids. Trimming removed 2 bases at V and 0 bases at J, with 8 bases between. The CDR3 is CASSLRESSYEQYF. The CDR3 DNA sequence: TGTGCCAGCAGTTTAAGGGAAAGCTCCTACGAGCAGTACTTC.

The chain couples TRBV7-9 to TRBJ2-1; 10 positions match TRBD2. Germline CDR1 reads SEHNR; CDR2 reads FQNEAQ (reference sequence). This CDR3 comprises 16 residues. The ends lost 2 bases at V and 2 bases at J; junction bases unmatched: 3. This chain's CDR3 is CASSLRSGGAYNEQFF. CDR3 sequence (DNA): TGTGCCAGCAGCTTACGAAGCGGGGGGGCCTACAATGAGCAGTTCTTC.

The chain combines TRBV18 with TRBJ2-7; 9 bases fit TRBD1. The germline V gene has CDR1 KGHSH and CDR2 LQKENI. Germline trimming cut 1 base from V and 5 bases from J; bases unmatched to any gene: 3. CDR3 size: 14 residues. CDR3 amino acids: CASSPLDRGHEQYF. CDR3 coding DNA: TGTGCCAGCTCACCACTGGACAGGGGCCACGAGCAGTACTTC.

The V gene is TRBV9, the J gene TRBJ2-5, with 9 bases identical to TRBD1. This CDR3 contains 16 residues. Losses at the gene ends were 4 bases for V and 5 bases for J; bases not matched to a gene: 12. CDR1 and CDR2 from the germline V gene are SGDLS and YYNGEE. CDR3 protein: CASSIFGQGMGETQYF. The CDR3 nucleotides read TGTGCCAGCAGCATATTCGGACAGGGGATGGGGGAGACCCAGTACTTC.

The DNA of the CDR3 is TGTGCTAGTGGTCCTCGTGGACAGGGGCCCAATCAGCCCCAGCATTTT. Translating gives CASGPRGQGPNQPQHF. V and J are TRBV12-5 and TRBJ1-5; 9 nucleotides line up with TRBD1. The CDR3 extends over 16 amino acids. Unmatched junction bases numbered 8, after V lost 5 bases and J lost 3 bases. Germline CDR1 reads LGHNT; CDR2 reads FRNRAP.

The J gene is TRBJ2-2, the V gene TRBV5-1; TRBD1 is a possible D gene (6 bases). Germline values: CDR1 SGHRS, CDR2 YFSETQ. Trimming left V 5 bases short and J 2 bases short, with 13 bases between. The CDR3 covers 15 residues. CDR3 sequence (DNA): TGCGCCAGCAGTTACCAAGGGGGTAACACCGGGGAGCTGTTTTTT. Translation gives CASSYQGGNTGELFF. Filled out from reference TRBV5-1 and TRBJ2-2, the complete variable domain reads KAGVTQTPRYLIKTRGQQVTLSCSPISGHRSVSWYQQTPGQGLQFLFEYFSETQRNKGNFPGRFSGRQFSNSRSEMNVSTLELGDSALYLCASSYQGGNTGELFFGEGSRLTVL.

The CDR3 DNA reads TGTGCCAGCTTAACCAGGGTTGCAGATACGCAGTATTTT. Protein: CASLTRVADTQYF. The chain couples TRBV18 to TRBJ2-3; a possible D gene is TRBD1 (5 bases). Trimming cost V 7 bases and J 4 bases, with 12 bases left between them. Germline-derived CDR1 and CDR2 are KGHSH and LQKENI. This CDR3 region has 13 residues.

The chain carries TRBV7-2 and TRBJ1-6; tentatively, D is TRBD1 (6 bases). The germline V gene encodes CDR1 SGHTA and CDR2 FQGNSA. The CDR3 totals 14 residues. The ends were cut back, 2 bases at V and 8 bases at J, with 10 bases in the middle. This CDR3 is CASSLYREDSPLHF. In DNA, the CDR3 is TGTGCCAGCAGCTTATACAGGGAAGATTCACCCCTCCACTTT.

The chain couples TRBV10-3 to TRBJ1-1, with TRBD1 identical over 7 bases. The CDR3 totals 15 residues. Per germline, CDR1 ENHRY and CDR2 SYGVKD. J was trimmed by 5 bases and V by 4 bases; bases with no gene match: 10. CDR3 DNA: TGTGCCATCAGTGGAAAAGGGGGCGCCGATACTGAAGCTTTCTTT. Protein sequence: CAISGKGGADTEAFF.

The V call is TRBV5-1, the J call TRBJ1-1; D gene uncertain. V was cut by 2 bases and J by 0 bases, with 8 bases left in between. The CDR3 totals 14 residues. Per the germline V gene, CDR1 is SGHRS and CDR2 is YFSETQ. In nucleotides, the CDR3 is TGCGCCAGCAGCTTAGGCAGCCTGAACACTGAAGCTTTCTTT. Translating gives CASSLGSLNTEAFF. Based on the CDR3 plus reference TRBV5-1 and TRBJ1-1, the full variable domain is KAGVTQTPRYLIKTRGQQVTLSCSPISGHRSVSWYQQTPGQGLQFLFEYFSETQRNKGNFPGRFSGRQFSNSRSEMNVSTLELGDSALYLCASSLGSLNTEAFFGQGTRLTVV.